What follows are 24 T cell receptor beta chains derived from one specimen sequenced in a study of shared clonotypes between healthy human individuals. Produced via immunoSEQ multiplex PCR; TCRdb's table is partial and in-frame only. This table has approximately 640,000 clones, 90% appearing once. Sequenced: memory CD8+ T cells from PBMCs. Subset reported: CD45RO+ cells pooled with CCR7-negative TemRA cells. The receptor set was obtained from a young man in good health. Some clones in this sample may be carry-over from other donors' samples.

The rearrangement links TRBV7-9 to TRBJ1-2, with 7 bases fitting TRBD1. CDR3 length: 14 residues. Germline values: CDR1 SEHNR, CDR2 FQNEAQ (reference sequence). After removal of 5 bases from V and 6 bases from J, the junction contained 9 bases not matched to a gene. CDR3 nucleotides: TGTGCCAGCAGCCCCCGACAGGGAGACGATGGCTACACCTTC. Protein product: CASSPRQGDDGYTF.

The CDR3 DNA follows: TGTGCCAGCAGCGAAGGGACCCCCTACAATGAGCAGTTCTTC. As protein: CASSEGTPYNEQFF. The chain recombines TRBV7-2 with TRBJ2-1, with D perhaps being TRBD1 or TRBD2 (5 bases each). The length of the CDR3 is 14 residues. The V end lost 5 bases, the J end lost 2 bases, and 10 bases lay between the germline ends. Germline CDR1 is SGHTA and CDR2 is FQGNSA.

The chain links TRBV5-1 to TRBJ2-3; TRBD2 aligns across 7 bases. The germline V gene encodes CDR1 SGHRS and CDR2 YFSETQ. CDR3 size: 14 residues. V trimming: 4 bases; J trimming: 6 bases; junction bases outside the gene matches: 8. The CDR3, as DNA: TGCGCCAGCAGCACTCGGGGAGGGGACGATACGCAGTATTTT. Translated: CASSTRGGDDTQYF.

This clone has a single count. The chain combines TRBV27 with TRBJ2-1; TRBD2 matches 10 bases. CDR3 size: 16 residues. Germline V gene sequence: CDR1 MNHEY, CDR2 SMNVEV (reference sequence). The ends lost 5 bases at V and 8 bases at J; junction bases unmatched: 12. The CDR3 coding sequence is TGTGCCAGCAGTCTCCCTGGGAGCGGGAGGGCCGATGAGCAGTTCTTC. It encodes CASSLPGSGRADEQFF.

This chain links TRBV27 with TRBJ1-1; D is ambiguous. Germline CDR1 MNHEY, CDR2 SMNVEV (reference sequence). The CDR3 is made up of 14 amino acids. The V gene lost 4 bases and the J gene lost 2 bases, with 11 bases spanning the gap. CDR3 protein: CASSSQRINTEAFF. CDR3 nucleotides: TGTGCCAGCAGTTCACAGAGAATTAACACTGAAGCTTTCTTT.

The CDR3 reads CASSDSSGNTGELFF. DNA for the CDR3: TGTGCCAGCAGCGACAGTAGCGGGAACACCGGGGAGCTGTTTTTT. The chain joins TRBV9 to TRBJ2-2, with D possibly TRBD2 on 6 matching bases. Trimming removed 3 bases at V and 1 base at J, with 10 bases between. The CDR3 loop spans 15 amino acids. The germline V gene has CDR1 SGDLS and CDR2 YYNGEE.

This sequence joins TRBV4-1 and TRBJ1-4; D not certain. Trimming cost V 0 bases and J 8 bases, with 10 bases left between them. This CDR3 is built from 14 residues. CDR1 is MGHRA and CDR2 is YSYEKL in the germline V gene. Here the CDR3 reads CASSQDVGAEKLFF. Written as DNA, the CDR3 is TGCGCCAGCAGCCAAGATGTCGGCGCAGAAAAACTGTTTTTT.

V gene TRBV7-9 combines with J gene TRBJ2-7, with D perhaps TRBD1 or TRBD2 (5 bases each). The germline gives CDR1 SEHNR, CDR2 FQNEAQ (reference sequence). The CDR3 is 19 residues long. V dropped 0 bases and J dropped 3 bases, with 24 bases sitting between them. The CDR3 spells CASSLADGTETTSRYEQYF. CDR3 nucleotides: TGTGCCAGCAGCTTAGCGGATGGGACGGAGACGACCTCACGCTACGAGCAGTACTTC.

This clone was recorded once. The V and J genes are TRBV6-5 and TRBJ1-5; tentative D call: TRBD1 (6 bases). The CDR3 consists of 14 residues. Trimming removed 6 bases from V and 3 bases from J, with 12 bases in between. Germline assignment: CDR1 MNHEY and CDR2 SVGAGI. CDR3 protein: CASSPGQINQPQHF. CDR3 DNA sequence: TGTGCCAGCAGCCCAGGACAGATCAATCAGCCCCAGCATTTT.

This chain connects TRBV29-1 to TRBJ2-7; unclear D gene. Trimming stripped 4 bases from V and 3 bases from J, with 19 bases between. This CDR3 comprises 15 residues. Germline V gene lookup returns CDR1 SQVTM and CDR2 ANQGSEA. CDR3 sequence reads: CSVVFLDGAYYEQYF. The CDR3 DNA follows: TGCAGCGTTGTATTTTTGGATGGTGCGTACTACGAGCAGTACTTC.

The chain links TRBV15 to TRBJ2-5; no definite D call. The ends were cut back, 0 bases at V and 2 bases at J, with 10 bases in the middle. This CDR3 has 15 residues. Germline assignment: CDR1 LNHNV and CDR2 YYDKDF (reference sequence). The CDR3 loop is CATSRDKFPQETQYF. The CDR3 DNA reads TGTGCCACCAGCAGAGATAAGTTCCCTCAAGAGACCCAGTACTTC.

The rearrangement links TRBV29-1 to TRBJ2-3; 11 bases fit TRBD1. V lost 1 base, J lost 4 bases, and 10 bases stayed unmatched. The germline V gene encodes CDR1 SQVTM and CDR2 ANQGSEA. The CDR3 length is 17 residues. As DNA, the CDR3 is TGCAGCGTTGAAGCTCTCCGGGACAGGGGGACATCAGATACGCAGTATTTT. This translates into CSVEALRDRGTSDTQYF.

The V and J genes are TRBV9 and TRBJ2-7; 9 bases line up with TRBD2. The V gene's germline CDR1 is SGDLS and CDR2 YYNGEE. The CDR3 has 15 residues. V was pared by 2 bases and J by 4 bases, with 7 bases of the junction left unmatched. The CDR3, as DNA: TGTGCCAGCAGCGTTGGGGCTAGCGGGGAATACGAGCAGTACTTC. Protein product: CASSVGASGEYEQYF. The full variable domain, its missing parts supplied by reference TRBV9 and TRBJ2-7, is DSGVTQTPKHLITATGQRVTLRCSPRSGDLSVYWYQQSLDQGLQFLIQYYNGEERAKGNILERFSAQQFPDLHSELNLSSLELGDSALYFCASSVGASGEYEQYFGPGTRLTVT.

The DNA of the CDR3 is TGTGCCAGCAGCCAAGGTGGCCTAGCGATCGGCGGGGAGCTGTTTTTT. Translating gives CASSQGGLAIGGELFF. V is TRBV5-4 and J is TRBJ2-2; D is perhaps TRBD2 (6 bases). From germline, CDR1 is SGHNT and CDR2 YYREEE (reference sequence). This CDR3 is built from 16 residues. V lost 4 bases, J lost 7 bases, and 20 bases lay in between.

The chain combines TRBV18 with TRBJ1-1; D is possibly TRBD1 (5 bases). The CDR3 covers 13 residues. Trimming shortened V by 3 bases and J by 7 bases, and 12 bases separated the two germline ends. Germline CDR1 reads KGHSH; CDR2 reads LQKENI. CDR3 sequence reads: CASSPAGVSEAFF. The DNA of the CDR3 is TGTGCCAGCTCACCGGCGGGGGTGAGTGAAGCTTTCTTT.

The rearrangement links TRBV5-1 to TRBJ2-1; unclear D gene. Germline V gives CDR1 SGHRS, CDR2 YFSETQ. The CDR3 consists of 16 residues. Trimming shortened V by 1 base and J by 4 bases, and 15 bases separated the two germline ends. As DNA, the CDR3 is TGCGCCAGCAGCTTGTCGGGTTCTGTCCGGTACAATGAGCAGTTCTTC. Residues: CASSLSGSVRYNEQFF.

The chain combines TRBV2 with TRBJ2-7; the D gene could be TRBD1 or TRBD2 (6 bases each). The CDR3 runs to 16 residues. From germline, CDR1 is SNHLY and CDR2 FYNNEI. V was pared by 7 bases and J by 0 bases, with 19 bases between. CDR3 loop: CASIGVRGTSSYEQYF. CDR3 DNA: TGTGCCAGCATCGGGGTCCGGGGGACAAGCTCCTACGAGCAGTACTTC. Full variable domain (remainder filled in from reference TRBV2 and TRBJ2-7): EPEVTQTPSHQVTQMGQEVILRCVPISNHLYFYWYRQILGQKVEFLVSFYNNEISEKSEIFDDQFSVERPDGSNFTLKIRSTKLEDSAMYFCASIGVRGTSSYEQYFGPGTRLTVT.

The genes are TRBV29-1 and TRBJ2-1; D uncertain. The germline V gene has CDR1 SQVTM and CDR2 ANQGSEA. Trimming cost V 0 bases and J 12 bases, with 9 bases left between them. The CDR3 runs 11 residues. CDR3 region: CSVEDPPGQFF. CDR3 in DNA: TGCAGCGTTGAAGATCCTCCGGGGCAGTTCTTC.

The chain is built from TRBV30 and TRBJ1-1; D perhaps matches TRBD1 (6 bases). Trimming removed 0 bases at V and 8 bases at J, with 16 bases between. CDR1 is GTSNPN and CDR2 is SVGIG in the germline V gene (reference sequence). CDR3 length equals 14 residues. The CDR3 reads CAWSVGGGPREAFF. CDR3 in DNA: TGTGCCTGGAGTGTAGGCGGGGGCCCTCGAGAAGCTTTCTTT.

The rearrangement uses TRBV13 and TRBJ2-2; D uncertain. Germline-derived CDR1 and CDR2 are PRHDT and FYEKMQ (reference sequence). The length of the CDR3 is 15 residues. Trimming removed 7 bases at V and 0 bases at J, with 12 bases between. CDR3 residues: CASTPQSANTGELFF. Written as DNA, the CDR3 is TGTGCCAGCACCCCCCAGTCGGCGAACACCGGGGAGCTGTTTTTT. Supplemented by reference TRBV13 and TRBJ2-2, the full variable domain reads AAGVIQSPRHLIKEKRETATLKCYPIPRHDTVYWYQQGPGQDPQFLISFYEKMQSDKGSIPDRFSAQQFSDYHSELNMSSLELGDSALYFCASTPQSANTGELFFGEGSRLTVL.

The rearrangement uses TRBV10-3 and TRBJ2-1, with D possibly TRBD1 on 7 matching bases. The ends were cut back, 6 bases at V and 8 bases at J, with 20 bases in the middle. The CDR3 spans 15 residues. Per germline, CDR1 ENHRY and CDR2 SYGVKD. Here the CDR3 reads CAIRDPSGGGYEQFF. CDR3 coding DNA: TGTGCCATCAGAGACCCATCAGGGGGAGGCTATGAGCAGTTCTTC.

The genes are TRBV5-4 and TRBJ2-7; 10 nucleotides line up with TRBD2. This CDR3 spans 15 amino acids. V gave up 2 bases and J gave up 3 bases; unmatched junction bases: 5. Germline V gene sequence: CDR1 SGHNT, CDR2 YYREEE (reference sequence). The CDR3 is CASSLGLAARYEQYF. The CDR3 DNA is TGTGCCAGCAGCTTAGGACTAGCGGCTCGCTACGAGCAGTACTTC.

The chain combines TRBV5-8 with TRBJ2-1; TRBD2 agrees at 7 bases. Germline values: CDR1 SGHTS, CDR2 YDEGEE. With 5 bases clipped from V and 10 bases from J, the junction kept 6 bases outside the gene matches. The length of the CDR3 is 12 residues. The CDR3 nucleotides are TGTGCCAGCAGTCTAGCGGAGGGGGAGCAGTTCTTC. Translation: CASSLAEGEQFF. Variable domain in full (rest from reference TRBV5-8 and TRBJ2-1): EAGVTQSPTHLIKTRGQQATLRCSPISGHTSVYWYQQALGLGLQFLLWYDEGEERNRGNFPPRFSGRQFPNYSSELNVNALELEDSALYLCASSLAEGEQFFGPGTRLTVL.

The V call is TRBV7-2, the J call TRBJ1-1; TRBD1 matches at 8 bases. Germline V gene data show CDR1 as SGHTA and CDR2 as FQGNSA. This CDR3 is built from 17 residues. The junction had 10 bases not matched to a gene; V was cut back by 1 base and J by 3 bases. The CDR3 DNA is TGTGCCAGCAGCTTAGTTCAGGGGGCGCGGGTGGACACTGAAGCTTTCTTT. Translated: CASSLVQGARVDTEAFF.